The clone carrying this T cell receptor beta chain was counted a single time. Its antigen remains unknown. This sample was included in a study of T cells in narcolepsy. Study at large: Donors had narcolepsy type 1 or type 2, or were healthy controls. General study results and limits: Reportedly, autoreactive clonotypes were serially detected in patients' blood but not controls'. Same-patient CSF and blood CD4+ T cell clonotypes included HCRT-specific and TRIB2-specific autoreactive ones. No autoreactive T cell clone sequences appeared in some memory CD4+ repertoires.

Libraries were prepared by immunoSEQ multiplex PCR; TCRdb keeps only in-frame clonotypes and omits some of them. The sample has fewer than 35,000 clones, around 80% seen once. The sequenced sample was CD45RA- memory CD4+ T cells from PBMCs. The TCR sequence derives from a human donor with narcolepsy.

The CDR3 region has the DNA TGTGCCATCAGTGAGAGGGGCAGCCCCACCGGGGAGCTGTTTTTT. It specifies CAISERGSPTGELFF. This chain connects TRBV10-3 to TRBJ2-2; TRBD1 is a possible D gene (5 bases). Germline values: CDR1 ENHRY, CDR2 SYGVKD. The CDR3 runs 15 residues. V lost 2 bases and J lost 4, with 11 bases in between.